One and the same sample provided the 19 T cell receptor beta chains below, sequenced in a study of neurological immune-mediated disorders. TCRdb fed the 5' RACE reads into MiXCR, producing one record per CDR3 protein. The sample lists 55,000 to 70,000 distinct CDR3 sequences; about an eighth were seen once. Source material: PBMCs. Receptor source: a man aged 55 to 70 in good health.

There are many counts of this clonotype. V and J are TRBV28 and TRBJ2-3; D is possibly TRBD2 (7 bases). The CDR3 is 15 residues long. Germline CDR1 is MDHEN and CDR2 is SYDVKM. Deletions cut 6 bases from V and 6 bases from J, with 19 bases between. The DNA for the CDR3 is TGTGCCAGCAGCCCTAGGGGGGGGGCCCTGGATACGCAGTATTTT. It encodes CASSPRGGALDTQYF.

This clonotype was detected once. V usage is TRBV13 and J usage is TRBJ2-5; perhaps TRBD1 as D (6 bases). Per the germline V gene, CDR1 is PRHDT and CDR2 is FYEKMQ (reference sequence). The CDR3 runs 12 residues. Between the trimmed V and J ends, which lost 3 bases and 5 bases, there was a span of 7 bases. The CDR3 loop reads CASSLRGETQYF. The DNA for the CDR3 is TGTGCCAGCAGCTTGAGGGGGGAGACCCAGTACTTC. The full variable domain, its missing parts supplied by reference TRBV13 and TRBJ2-5, is AAGVIQSPRHLIKEKRETATLKCYPIPRHDTVYWYQQGPGQDPQFLISFYEKMQSDKGSIPDRFSAQQFSDYHSELNMSSLELGDSALYFCASSLRGETQYFGPGTRLLVL.

In its sample, this clonotype was seen many times. The chain combines TRBV7-2 with TRBJ1-6; no clear D gene. Per germline, CDR1 SGHTA and CDR2 FQGNSA. Trimming took off 5 bases at V and 3 bases at J, with 17 bases between the two ends. The CDR3 extends over 17 amino acids. The CDR3 spells CASSRTSLADYNSPLHF. The CDR3 DNA is TGTGCCAGCAGCCGCACGAGCCTAGCAGACTATAATTCACCCCTCCACTTT.

This clonotype was seen at least ten times. This chain connects TRBV5-6 to TRBJ2-1, with D unresolved. Germline V gene lookup returns CDR1 SGHDT and CDR2 YYEEEE. The CDR3 has 14 amino acids. Deletions cut 4 bases from V and 2 bases from J, with 10 bases between. Written as DNA, the CDR3 is TGTGCCAGCAGCGTTCAGCAGCCCTACAATGAGCAGTTCTTC. Its protein product is CASSVQQPYNEQFF.

Many counts were recorded for this clonotype. Compared with germline, one end of the junction differs, possibly owing to a read error. This rearrangement joins TRBV9 to TRBJ1-2; 9 nucleotides line up with TRBD1. This CDR3 is 13 amino acids long. CDR1 and CDR2 (germline): SGDLS, YYNGEE. The CDR3: CASSVVTGGLVSF. The CDR3, as DNA: TGTGCCAGCAGCGTAGTAACAGGGGGCCTGGTAAGCTTC.

The table lists this clonotype with many counts. The genes are TRBV29-1 and TRBJ2-5; weak D call: TRBD2 (5 bases). The CDR3 sequence is 17 residues long. Germline V gene data show CDR1 as SQVTM and CDR2 as ANQGSEA. V lost 2 bases, J lost 0 bases, and 19 bases lay in between. The CDR3 sequence is CSVERWVLGDYQETQYF. In DNA form, the CDR3 reads TGCAGCGTTGAACGCTGGGTGTTGGGAGACTACCAAGAGACCCAGTACTTC. Filled out from reference TRBV29-1 and TRBJ2-5, the complete variable domain reads SAVISQKPSRDICQRGTSLTIQCQVDSQVTMMFWYRQQPGQSLTLIATANQGSEATYESGFVIDKFPISRPNLTFSTLTVSNMSPEDSSIYLCSVERWVLGDYQETQYFGPGTRLLVL.

Worth noting for this clonotype: A read error may produce the germline difference seen at one junction end. This chain connects TRBV29-1 to TRBJ2-5; 16 nucleotides match TRBD2. Germline lookup yields CDR1 SQVTM and CDR2 ANQGSEA. The CDR3 is 16 amino acids. The CDR3 bases are TGCCGCGTCGAGGGACTAGCGGGGGGGCCAAGGGAGACCCAGTACTTC. Amino acids: CRVEGLAGGPRETQYF.

This clonotype was seen ten or more times. The rearrangement uses TRBV29-1 and TRBJ1-1; 7 bases align to TRBD1. The V gene end was trimmed by 6 bases and the J gene end by 1 base; junction bases not matched to a gene: 5. The length of the CDR3 is 13 residues. Germline V gene lookup returns CDR1 SQVTM and CDR2 ANQGSEA. The CDR3 bases are TGCAGCGTGGGCCGACAGGGGAACACTGAAGCTTTCTTT. This codes for CSVGRQGNTEAFF.

This clonotype was recorded many times. The V gene is TRBV21-1, the J gene TRBJ2-4; the D call in the table, TRBD1, was not verified against the DNA. TRBV21-1 is reported as a pseudogene. The CDR3 runs 16 residues. CDR3 DNA: TGTGCCAGCAGCAAAGAAGGGACAGGAACCAAAAACATTCAGTACTTC. This encodes CASSKEGTGTKNIQYF.

This clonotype occurred many times. The chain joins TRBV20-1 to TRBJ1-5; a possible D gene is TRBD1 (6 bases). The CDR3 has 14 amino acids. V dropped 0 bases and J dropped 11 bases, with 17 bases sitting between them. Germline V CDR1 and CDR2: DFQATT, SNEGSKA (reference sequence). CDR3 sequence reads: CSARDRTVDGSQHF. The CDR3, as DNA: TGCAGTGCTAGAGATAGGACAGTCGATGGCTCCCAGCATTTT.

At least ten counts were recorded for this clonotype. The J gene is TRBJ1-1, the V gene TRBV12-3 or TRBV12-4, with no clear D. V lost 6 bases, J lost 0 bases, and 8 bases lay in between. This CDR3 is built from 13 residues. DNA of the CDR3: TGTGCCAGCAGAAGCCCAATGAACACTGAAGCTTTCTTT. The encoded protein is CASRSPMNTEAFF.

Only a few counts were recorded for this clonotype. The chain is built from TRBV7-9 and TRBJ2-7; a possible D gene is TRBD1 (5 bases). Trimming removed 11 bases from V and 3 bases from J, with 14 bases in between. This CDR3 contains 12 residues. The V gene's germline CDR1 is SEHNR and CDR2 FQNEAQ (reference sequence). This CDR3 is CASDRQGYEQYF. CDR3 DNA sequence: TGTGCCTCGGATCGTCAGGGCTACGAGCAGTACTTC.

This clonotype was detected many times. The chain combines TRBV6-5 with TRBJ2-1; no clear D. This CDR3 is 12 amino acids long. Per the germline V gene, CDR1 is MNHEY and CDR2 is SVGAGI. CDR3 in amino acids: CAARSRYNEQFF. The CDR3 DNA follows: TGTGCGGCCAGGTCGCGTTACAATGAGCAGTTCTTC.

CDR3 DNA sequence: TGTGCCAGCAGCTTGGGACACTTGATGAACACCGGGGAGCTGTTTTTT. Protein: CASSLGHLMNTGELFF. The chain is built from TRBV5-5 and TRBJ2-2; D is ambiguous. The CDR3 is 16 residues long. V lost 0 bases to trimming and J lost 1 base, with 10 bases between them. The V gene's germline CDR1 is SGHKS and CDR2 YYEKEE (reference sequence).

At least ten counts were recorded for this clonotype. The CDR3 here is CASSLGGLWNTEAFF. CDR3 nucleotide sequence: TGTGCCAGCAGCTTAGGAGGACTGTGGAACACTGAAGCTTTCTTT. The rearrangement joins TRBV7-8 to TRBJ1-1; no clear D. Germline V gene lookup returns CDR1 SGHVS and CDR2 FQNEAQ. The CDR3 has 15 amino acids. V was cut by 1 base and J by 1 base, with 10 bases left in between.

At least ten counts were recorded for this clonotype. The V call is TRBV6-6, the J call TRBJ2-7; 9 bases are shared with TRBD1. The CDR3 runs 13 residues. Germline CDR1 is MNHNY and CDR2 is SVGAGI (reference sequence). Trimming took 1 base from V and 6 from J; bases not matched to a gene: 1. For the CDR3, the DNA is TGTGCCAGCAGTTACTGGACAGGGGCCGAGCAGTACTTC. The encoded protein is CASSYWTGAEQYF.

In its sample, this clonotype was seen many times. The chain employs TRBV5-6 and TRBJ1-2; TRBD1 is a possible D gene (5 bases). This CDR3 is built from 13 residues. V gave up 3 bases and J gave up 4 bases, with 10 bases separating them. Germline CDR1 SGHDT, CDR2 YYEEEE. The CDR3 bases are TGTGCCAGCAGCTCCGGGGACGGCTATGGCTACACCTTC. This sequence encodes CASSSGDGYGYTF.

This clonotype was seen ten or more times. The chain is built from TRBV20-1 and TRBJ1-4; 9 bases match TRBD1. Per the germline V gene, CDR1 is DFQATT and CDR2 is SNEGSKA (reference sequence). The ends lost 6 bases at V and 7 bases at J; junction bases unmatched: 6. This CDR3 region has 13 residues. As DNA, the CDR3 is TGCAGTGCATCCGGGACAGGGACTGAAAAACTGTTTTTT. It translates to CSASGTGTEKLFF.

Turning to this clonotype: One base away lies a much larger clone, so this may be a sequencing read error. The V call is TRBV20-1, the J call TRBJ2-5, with D uncertain. Germline V CDR1 and CDR2: DFQATT, SNEGSKA (reference sequence). V was clipped by 3 bases and J by 2 bases, with 10 bases between them. CDR3 length: 13 amino acids. Written as DNA, the CDR3 is TGCAGTGCTAGTCCGGTACAGCAAGAGACCCAGTACTTC. Its translation: CSASPVQQETQYF.